This T cell receptor (beta chain) originates from a study of blood T cell repertoires in COVID-19. The sample holds many counts of this clone. The method was immunoSEQ multiplex PCR; TCRdb's version includes in-frame clones alone and lacks a portion of them. The repertoire holds about 170,000 clones, with roughly 84% as singletons. Trimming removed 10 bases at V and 0 bases at J, with 21 bases between. This CDR3 contains 16 residues. CDR1 and CDR2 (germline): SEHNR, FQNEAQ (reference sequence). This sequence joins TRBV7-9 and TRBJ1-1, with TRBD1 as a possible D gene (6 bases). Sequencing was carried out using peripheral blood. The clonotype was recovered from an elderly woman with active or convalescent COVID-19. Here the CDR3 reads CATYINGDTLNTEAFF. CDR3 in DNA: TGTGCCACCTACATCAACGGGGACACTTTGAACACTGAAGCTTTCTTT.